This T cell receptor beta chain is from a study of blood T cell repertoires in COVID-19. Study background: The cDNA or gDNA used as material had been derived from T cells, B-cell-depleted T cells, or PBMCs.

Original data processing: Researchers report that nucleated cell counts were estimated from reference gene primer amplification. TCRdb's copy holds only in-frame clones and misses some; the assay was immunoSEQ multiplex PCR. V, J and clone size are those of that table, while D and trimming were read from the DNA. The sample includes 400,000 to 500,000 clones, 70% to 90% of them seen just once. The junction had 8 bases not matched to a gene; V was cut back by 0 bases and J by 2 bases. Germline values: CDR1 LGHDT, CDR2 YNNKEL (reference sequence). The CDR3 runs to 18 residues. Participant age was roughly 18 to 100 years, and participants resided in approximately 25 US areas. Donors of Cohort 3 who recovered were those that had two negative PCRs, clearance, or symptom resolution.

Source material: PBMCs or T cells enriched from blood (not recorded which). This TCR was sampled from a middle-aged woman who had recovered from COVID-19. The chain combines TRBV3-1 (or the pseudogene TRBV3-2) with TRBJ2-4; 9 bases line up with TRBD2. CDR3 in DNA: TGTGCCAGCAGCCAAGATCTGGGCGGGGGGGAGACCAAAAACATTCAGTACTTC. It yields the protein CASSQDLGGGETKNIQYF.